The source of this T cell receptor (beta chain) is a study of blood T cells in healthy people across ages. Sample-barcoded 5' priming and a J-beta primer mix drove a second PCR of about 6 to 12 cycles. A single record per CDR3 protein comes from TCRdb applying MiXCR to the 5' RACE reads. The data hold 650,000 to 800,000 distinct CDR3 sequences, with roughly 44% observed a single time. V dropped 7 bases and J dropped 2; count of bases not matched to a gene: 4. Germline assignment: CDR1 SGHRS and CDR2 YFSETQ. This CDR3 spans 13 amino acids. The TCR comes from a man aged 55-75 years in good health. The sample comprised blood. The chain is built from TRBV5-1 and TRBJ2-3, with 7 bases identical to TRBD2. This chain's CDR3 is CASGLGFTDTQYF. In DNA form, the CDR3 reads TGCGCCAGCGGACTAGGGTTCACAGATACGCAGTATTTT.